The sequence of this T cell receptor beta chain was determined in a study of control samples from healthy donors and cancer patients. Assay used: immunoSEQ multiplex PCR; TCRdb lists only in-frame clones, some missing. The sample yields about 130,000 clones, about 92% seen once. This clonotype originated in a man aged 50-60 years with head and neck cancer. The sequencing input was PBMCs.

Here the CDR3 reads CAIAVARGRVEAFF. The CDR3 bases are TGTGCCATCGCCGTGGCTCGGGGGCGAGTTGAAGCTTTCTTT. The chain links TRBV24-1 to TRBJ1-1, with D tentatively TRBD1 (6 bases). Trimming cost V 11 bases and J 7 bases, with 22 bases left between them. The CDR3 length is 14 residues. CDR1 is KGHDR and CDR2 is SFDVKD in the germline V gene.